Listed below are T cell receptor beta chains from one sample, sequenced in a study of cytomegalovirus exposure and HLA in healthy donors. Assay used: immunoSEQ multiplex PCR; TCRdb lists only in-frame clones, some missing. Here the sample table reports roughly 100,000 clones. Sample: PBMCs. These receptors came from a man aged 35-49 years in good health and CMV-seronegative. Each CDR3 is given with its conserved first and last residue. The order of the fields is V gene, J gene, CDR3 protein.

v_call: TRBV9
j_call: TRBJ2-2
cdr3_aa: CASSPPGGVNTGELFF

v_call: TRBV2
j_call: TRBJ1-2
cdr3_aa: CASSERGYGYTF

v_call: TRBV5-1
j_call: TRBJ2-2
cdr3_aa: CASSPGQNTGELFF

v_call: TRBV10-3
j_call: TRBJ1-1
cdr3_aa: CAIRPTGLNTEAFF

v_call: TRBV9
j_call: TRBJ2-1
cdr3_aa: CASSGTSGGLEQFF

v_call: TRBV20-1
j_call: TRBJ2-5
cdr3_aa: CSARSEVDQYF

v_call: TRBV7-2
j_call: TRBJ2-5
cdr3_aa: CASSDRDKSQETQYF

v_call: TRBV18
j_call: TRBJ2-5
cdr3_aa: CASSSPSGRFETQYF

v_call: TRBV7-9
j_call: TRBJ1-6
cdr3_aa: CASSHRTGASYNSPLHF

v_call: TRBV9
j_call: TRBJ2-5
cdr3_aa: CASSVDSSKTQYF

v_call: TRBV27
j_call: TRBJ2-7
cdr3_aa: CASSSAAGTYEQYF

v_call: TRBV6-5
j_call: TRBJ2-1
cdr3_aa: CASSSTGTGVYNEQFF

v_call: TRBV30
j_call: TRBJ1-2
cdr3_aa: CAWTVSDGYTF

v_call: TRBV4-3
j_call: TRBJ1-2
cdr3_aa: CASSQQGWGYTF

v_call: TRBV6-1
j_call: TRBJ1-1
cdr3_aa: CASSEWPTEAFF

v_call: TRBV7-9
j_call: TRBJ2-1
cdr3_aa: CASSLYPQLASEQFF

v_call: TRBV9
j_call: TRBJ1-2
cdr3_aa: CASSVEGRGYGYTF

v_call: TRBV29-1
j_call: TRBJ1-1
cdr3_aa: CSVVEQLNTEAFF

v_call: TRBV29-1
j_call: TRBJ1-2
cdr3_aa: CSVDRGLGYGYTF

v_call: TRBV10-3
j_call: TRBJ2-7
cdr3_aa: CAISESGQGISYEQYF

v_call: TRBV2
j_call: TRBJ2-5
cdr3_aa: CASSNLAWETQYF

v_call: TRBV5-1
j_call: TRBJ1-6
cdr3_aa: CASSLGQGYNSPLHF